The 32 T cell receptor beta chains given below trace back to one sample, sequenced in a study of cytomegalovirus exposure and HLA in healthy donors. Researchers ran the PCR with 60 Vbeta and 13 Jbeta primers. Method: immunoSEQ multiplex PCR; TCRdb's copy keeps in-frame clones and lacks some. Counted here are roughly 140,000 clones, around 74% occurring once; the ten biggest clones make up over 1.1%. What was sequenced was PBMCs. The receptors were gathered from a young man in good health and CMV-seronegative.

The rearrangement uses TRBV5-5 and TRBJ1-6; D is possibly TRBD1 (5 bases). The CDR3 is 14 residues long. The germline V gene encodes CDR1 SGHKS and CDR2 YYEKEE (reference sequence). V was pared by 1 base and J by 10 bases, with 12 bases between. This chain's CDR3 is CASSLRGENSPLHF. The DNA for the CDR3 is TGTGCCAGCAGCTTGCGGGGGGAAAACTCACCCCTCCACTTT.

J is TRBJ1-2 and V is TRBV7-2; 8 bases match TRBD1. CDR3 length: 15 residues. The ends lost 5 bases at V and 3 bases at J; junction bases unmatched: 8. Germline CDR1 is SGHTA and CDR2 is FQGNSA. CDR3 residues: CASSPRQGTHYGYTF. In DNA, the CDR3 is TGTGCCAGCAGCCCACGACAGGGGACGCACTATGGCTACACCTTC.

This CDR3 reads CASKGPNSYEQYF. Written as DNA, the CDR3 is TGTGCCAGTAAGGGGCCGAACTCCTACGAGCAGTACTTC. The chain is built from TRBV19 and TRBJ2-7; D is possibly TRBD1 (5 bases). The V gene lost 7 bases and the J gene lost 0 bases, with 10 bases spanning the gap. CDR3 length equals 13 residues. In germline, CDR1 is LNHDA, CDR2 SQIVND (reference sequence).

The chain carries TRBV6-6 and TRBJ2-5, with D maybe TRBD2 (6 bases). V was shortened by 7 bases and J by 5 bases, with 11 bases between the two germline ends. The germline CDR1 and CDR2 sequences are MNHNY and SVGAGI (reference sequence). This CDR3 has 12 residues. The CDR3 reads CASKGGAETQYF. The CDR3 DNA reads TGTGCCAGCAAAGGCGGGGCGGAGACCCAGTACTTC.

There are many counts of this clone. The V call is TRBV4-3, the J call TRBJ2-3, with 7 bases fitting TRBD1. From germline, CDR1 is LGHNA and CDR2 YSLEER. The CDR3 has 13 amino acids. Losses at the gene ends were 4 bases for V and 6 bases for J; bases not matched to a gene: 4. CDR3 in amino acids: CASSRGTEDTQYF. In DNA, the CDR3 is TGCGCCAGCAGCCGAGGGACAGAGGATACGCAGTATTTT.

V gene TRBV7-2 combines with J gene TRBJ2-1; maybe TRBD1 (6 bases). Germline V gene sequence: CDR1 SGHTA, CDR2 FQGNSA. The CDR3 extends over 13 amino acids. V was cut by 4 bases and J by 3 bases, with 7 bases left in between. In DNA form, the CDR3 reads TGTGCCAGCAGCTGGGACAACTACAATGAGCAGTTCTTC. Its translation: CASSWDNYNEQFF.

The J gene is TRBJ1-2, the V gene TRBV28; 9 nucleotides align to TRBD1. CDR1 is MDHEN and CDR2 is SYDVKM in the germline V gene. Trimming took 6 bases from V and 1 from J; bases not matched to a gene: 3. This CDR3 is built from 14 residues. CDR3: CASRGTGSNYGYTF. CDR3 in DNA: TGTGCCAGCAGGGGGACAGGGAGTAACTATGGCTACACCTTC.

The CDR3 region is CAWRGRGSDTQYF. CDR3 coding DNA: TGTGCCTGGAGGGGGCGGGGTTCAGATACGCAGTATTTT. J is TRBJ2-3 and V is TRBV30, with D possibly being TRBD2 (6 bases). CDR1 is GTSNPN, CDR2 SVGIG, per germline (reference sequence). V was cut by 3 bases and J by 4 bases, with 11 bases left in between. This CDR3 has 13 amino acids.

The rearrangement links TRBV30 to TRBJ2-7; unclear D gene. Per the germline V gene, CDR1 is GTSNPN and CDR2 is SVGIG (reference sequence). This CDR3 comprises 13 residues. The germline V and J ends were trimmed by 2 bases and 7 bases, with 15 bases remaining between them. This CDR3 reads CAWSPIPGDEQYF. The CDR3 nucleotides are TGTGCCTGGAGTCCGATTCCCGGAGATGAGCAGTACTTC.

The V gene is TRBV5-5, the J gene TRBJ2-1; possible D gene TRBD1, 6 bases. Germline lookup yields CDR1 SGHKS and CDR2 YYEKEE (reference sequence). There are 14 residues in the CDR3. Between the trimmed V and J ends, which lost 3 bases and 7 bases, there was a span of 14 bases. The CDR3 DNA sequence: TGTGCCAGCAGCTACCCAGGGGTGGAGAATGAGCAGTTCTTC. It translates to CASSYPGVENEQFF. The full variable domain, rest sourced from reference TRBV5-5 and TRBJ2-1, is DAGVTQSPTHLIKTRGQQVTLRCSPISGHKSVSWYQQVLGQGPQFIFQYYEKEERGRGNFPDRFSARQFPNYSSELNVNALLLGDSALYLCASSYPGVENEQFFGPGTRLTVL.

This clone showed up just once. The rearrangement uses TRBV4-3 and TRBJ1-4, with D possibly TRBD1 on 6 matching bases. The CDR3 is made up of 15 amino acids. The germline gives CDR1 LGHNA, CDR2 YSLEER. The V and J ends lost 1 base and 4 bases respectively, with 10 bases between them. The CDR3 sequence: CASSQGGQGNEKLFF. The CDR3, as DNA: TGCGCCAGCAGCCAAGGGGGGCAGGGTAATGAAAAACTGTTTTTT.

The CDR3 loop reads CATSRDLAGPYEQYF. The CDR3 nucleotides are TGTGCCACCAGCAGAGATTTAGCTGGTCCCTACGAGCAGTACTTC. The chain joins TRBV15 to TRBJ2-7, with D unresolved. Germline CDR1 LNHNV, CDR2 YYDKDF (reference sequence). The V and J ends lost 0 bases and 2 bases respectively, with 11 bases between them. This CDR3 has 15 residues.

The chain couples TRBV5-1 to TRBJ2-5; 10 bases align to TRBD2. Trimming cost V 3 bases and J 1 base; bases outside gene matches: 9. Germline V gene sequence: CDR1 SGHRS, CDR2 YFSETQ. This CDR3 has 17 amino acids. The DNA for the CDR3 is TGCGCCAGCAGCTGGCGGGAGCGGGAGGGCCCCCAAGAGACCCAGTACTTC. Encoded protein: CASSWREREGPQETQYF.

The DNA for the CDR3 is TGTGCCTGGAAGCGGGAAACCTACGAGCAGTACTTC. This translates into CAWKRETYEQYF. The chain couples TRBV30 to TRBJ2-7; 7 bases match TRBD2. With V trimmed by 4 bases and J by 2 bases, 2 bases remained unmatched. The germline CDR1 and CDR2 sequences are GTSNPN and SVGIG (reference sequence). The CDR3 is 12 residues long.

J is TRBJ2-7 and V is TRBV6-5, with 9 bases lining up with TRBD2. V dropped 2 bases and J dropped 0; count of bases not matched to a gene: 2. The germline V gene has CDR1 MNHEY and CDR2 SVGAGI. The CDR3 has 15 residues. The CDR3 DNA is TGTGCCAGCAGTTACCGTAGCGGGGGCTCCTACGAGCAGTACTTC. Its protein is CASSYRSGGSYEQYF.

The V gene is TRBV11-3, the J gene TRBJ2-1; 15 bases are a match to TRBD2. The J segment lost 7 bases and the V segment lost 3 bases, leaving 7 bases of the junction unmatched. Germline CDR1 SGHNT, CDR2 YENEEA. There are 17 residues in the CDR3. The chain's CDR3 is CASSFGLAGGPGNEQFF. For the CDR3, the DNA is TGTGCCAGCAGCTTCGGACTAGCGGGAGGGCCGGGGAATGAGCAGTTCTTC.

The DNA of the CDR3 is TGTGCCTGGAGTGAAAGGGGCCGGACCTACGAGCAGTACTTC. Amino acid sequence: CAWSERGRTYEQYF. The gene calls are TRBV30 and TRBJ2-7; the D gene is possibly TRBD1 (5 bases). V was shortened by 1 base and J by 2 bases, with 12 bases between the two germline ends. The germline V gene encodes CDR1 GTSNPN and CDR2 SVGIG (reference sequence). The CDR3 consists of 14 residues.

The chain has TRBV15 and TRBJ2-4; D might be TRBD2 (6 bases). The CDR3 covers 15 residues. Germline V CDR1 and CDR2: LNHNV, YYDKDF (reference sequence). The V gene lost 8 bases and the J gene lost 0 bases, with 14 bases spanning the gap. The CDR3 coding sequence is TGTGCCACCCGTCTCCGGGACTTAGCCAAAAACATTCAGTACTTC. Translated: CATRLRDLAKNIQYF.

The chain links TRBV5-3 to TRBJ2-7, with 13 bases aligning to TRBD2. TRBV5-3 counts as an open reading frame of uncertain function. V gave up 1 base and J gave up 2 bases; unmatched junction bases: 0. This CDR3 has 15 amino acids. In DNA, the CDR3 is TGTGCCAGAAGCTTGACTAGCGGGAGGGCCTACGAGCAGTACTTC. Amino acids: CARSLTSGRAYEQYF.

The V and J genes are TRBV27 and TRBJ2-1; 10 positions match TRBD2. Germline CDR1 and CDR2: MNHEY and SMNVEV (reference sequence). The CDR3 runs 15 residues. Unmatched junction bases numbered 9, after V lost 7 bases and J lost 6 bases. In DNA form, the CDR3 reads TGTGCCAGCACCCCGGGACTAGCGCCTTCCAATGAGCAGTTCTTC. Protein sequence: CASTPGLAPSNEQFF.

This rearrangement joins TRBV6-6 to TRBJ2-7; D is unresolved. CDR1 and CDR2 from the germline V gene are MNHNY and SVGAGI (reference sequence). This CDR3 spans 16 amino acids. The V gene lost 3 bases and the J gene lost 0 bases, with 15 bases spanning the gap. CDR3: CASSYTAGLGSYEQYF. For the CDR3, the DNA is TGTGCCAGCAGTTATACGGCAGGCTTAGGCTCCTACGAGCAGTACTTC.

The chain joins TRBV7-2 to TRBJ1-2; TRBD1 is a possible D gene (6 bases). Germline V gives CDR1 SGHTA, CDR2 FQGNSA. Trimming took 0 bases from V and 2 from J, leaving 7 bases between them. This CDR3 has 14 residues. The CDR3 is CASSLARGNYGYTF. The CDR3 DNA sequence: TGTGCCAGCAGCTTAGCGAGGGGGAACTATGGCTACACCTTC.

This sequence joins TRBV9 and TRBJ2-3, with D maybe TRBD2 (5 bases). The V end lost 5 bases, the J end lost 0 bases, and 10 bases lay between the germline ends. CDR1 is SGDLS, CDR2 YYNGEE, per germline. This CDR3 is built from 14 residues. The CDR3 here is CASRAGSSTDTQYF. In nucleotides, the CDR3 is TGTGCCAGCAGGGCGGGTTCGAGCACAGATACGCAGTATTTT.

The V and J genes are TRBV30 and TRBJ2-7; D might be TRBD1 (5 bases). Trimming pared 2 bases from V and 6 bases from J, leaving 11 bases between. The CDR3 is 12 residues long. Germline V gives CDR1 GTSNPN, CDR2 SVGIG (reference sequence). The CDR3 spells CAWSQGIVEQYF. CDR3 sequence (DNA): TGTGCCTGGAGTCAGGGTATAGTCGAGCAGTACTTC.

CDR3 sequence reads: CASSPNPAADTQYF. CDR3 nucleotide sequence: TGTGCCAGCTCACCAAATCCGGCGGCGGATACGCAGTATTTT. This rearrangement joins TRBV18 to TRBJ2-3, with D unclear. The germline gives CDR1 KGHSH, CDR2 LQKENI. The CDR3 totals 14 residues. V lost 2 bases and J 6 bases, leaving 12 bases between the germline ends.

V usage is TRBV6-5 and J usage is TRBJ2-1; D perhaps matches TRBD2 (5 bases). Germline V CDR1 and CDR2: MNHEY, SVGAGI. Trimming stripped 11 bases from V and 12 bases from J, with 14 bases between. The CDR3 runs 10 residues. As DNA, the CDR3 is TGTGCCGTGGGGAACCGGGGGCAGTTCTTC. Encoded protein: CAVGNRGQFF.

V and J are TRBV18 and TRBJ2-5, with D uncertain. Gene TRBJ2-7 matches the end of the DNA better, so the J call may be wrong. This CDR3 is built from 13 residues. Germline CDR1 KGHSH, CDR2 LQKENI. The CDR3 bases are TGTGCCAGCTCACCAGGTTACTCCTACGAGCAGTACTTC. As protein: CASSPGYSYEQYF.

This rearrangement joins TRBV5-4 to TRBJ2-7, with TRBD2 identical over 11 bases. The length of the CDR3 is 14 residues. The V and J ends lost 5 bases and 2 bases, in that order; junction bases with no gene match: 3. Germline V gene sequence: CDR1 SGHNT, CDR2 YYREEE (reference sequence). The CDR3 loop is CASRSTSGTYEQYF. In DNA, the CDR3 is TGTGCCAGCAGGTCGACTAGCGGGACCTACGAGCAGTACTTC.

The chain links TRBV7-2 to TRBJ2-5; D is possibly TRBD1 (6 bases). This CDR3 has 14 amino acids. V dropped 0 bases and J dropped 8 bases, with 13 bases sitting between them. Germline V CDR1 and CDR2: SGHTA, FQGNSA. As DNA, the CDR3 is TGTGCCAGCAGCTTAGCGCTGGGGGCCAGAACCCAGTACTTC. Protein sequence: CASSLALGARTQYF.

The chain recombines TRBV4-1 with TRBJ2-7; 11 nucleotides agree with TRBD2. Germline CDR1 MGHRA, CDR2 YSYEKL. The CDR3 loop spans 19 amino acids. V was clipped by 3 bases and J by 5 bases; unmatched bases: 18. The CDR3 region has the DNA TGCGCCAGCAGCCACGGACTGACTAGCGGGACCGCCATGGGCCACGAGCAGTACTTC. Translated: CASSHGLTSGTAMGHEQYF.

In its sample, this clone was seen once. The chain has TRBV6-1 and TRBJ1-5; D call uncertain. Germline assignment: CDR1 MNHNS and CDR2 SASEGT. The CDR3 runs 15 residues. The V gene lost 0 bases and the J gene lost 1 base, with 7 bases spanning the gap. The CDR3 coding sequence is TGTGCCAGCAGTGAAGCCGGGTCGAGCAATCAGCCCCAGCATTTT. The encoded protein is CASSEAGSSNQPQHF.

This clone was seen only once. This chain joins TRBV6-1 and TRBJ2-5; TRBD1 agrees at 8 bases. Trimming at V came to 1 base and at J to 7 bases, leaving 2 bases not matched to a gene. CDR1 and CDR2 (germline): MNHNS, SASEGT. The length of the CDR3 is 13 residues. The CDR3 spells CASSEGTGWTQYF. CDR3 in DNA: TGTGCCAGCAGTGAAGGGACAGGGTGGACCCAGTACTTC.